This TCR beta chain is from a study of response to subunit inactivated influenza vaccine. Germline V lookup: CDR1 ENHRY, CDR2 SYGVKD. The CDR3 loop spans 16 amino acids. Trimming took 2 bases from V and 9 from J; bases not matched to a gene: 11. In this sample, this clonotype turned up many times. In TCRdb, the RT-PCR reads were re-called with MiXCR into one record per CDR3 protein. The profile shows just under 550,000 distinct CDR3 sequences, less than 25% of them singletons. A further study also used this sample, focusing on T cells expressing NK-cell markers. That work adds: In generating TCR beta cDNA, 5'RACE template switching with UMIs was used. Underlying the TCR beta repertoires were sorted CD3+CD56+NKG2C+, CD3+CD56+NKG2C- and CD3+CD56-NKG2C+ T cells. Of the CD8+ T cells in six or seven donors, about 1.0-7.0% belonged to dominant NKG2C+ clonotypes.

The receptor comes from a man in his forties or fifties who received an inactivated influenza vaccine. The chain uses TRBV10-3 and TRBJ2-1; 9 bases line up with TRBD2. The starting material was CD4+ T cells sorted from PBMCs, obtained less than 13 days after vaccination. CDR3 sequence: CAISELSGRHPGEQFF. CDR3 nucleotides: TGTGCCATCAGTGAGCTTAGCGGGAGACACCCCGGTGAGCAGTTCTTC.